Described below is a single TCR beta chain sequence and its context. Its antigen is not identified. Germline CDR1 reads MDHEN; CDR2 reads SYDVKM. J gave up 1 base and V 4 bases, and 15 bases lay outside the gene matches. The CDR3 consists of 18 residues. This sample is part of a study of T-cell memory formation after mild COVID-19. At the level of the study: For the most part, TCR clusters were specific to one donor. The study, taken as a whole, reports: Clones shrinking between day 15 and 85 showed a balanced CD4/CD8 split, and those that grew later tilted toward CD4+.

TCRdb redid the calling of the 5' RACE reads with MiXCR, one entry per CDR3 protein. The sample shows 140,000 to 150,000 distinct CDR3 sequences, approximately 25% of them seen only once. The specimen sequenced was PBMCs or a T cell subset sorted from them (not recorded which). This clonotype originated in an adult woman who had mild COVID-19 (a few samples of this study predate the infection). Cell type and time point are not known. V is TRBV28 and J is TRBJ2-5; 7 bases line up with TRBD1. The DNA of the CDR3 is TGTGCCAGCAGTTCCCACCGTCCTCCGGACAGGCCCCAAGAGACCCAGTACTTC. Its protein product is CASSSHRPPDRPQETQYF.